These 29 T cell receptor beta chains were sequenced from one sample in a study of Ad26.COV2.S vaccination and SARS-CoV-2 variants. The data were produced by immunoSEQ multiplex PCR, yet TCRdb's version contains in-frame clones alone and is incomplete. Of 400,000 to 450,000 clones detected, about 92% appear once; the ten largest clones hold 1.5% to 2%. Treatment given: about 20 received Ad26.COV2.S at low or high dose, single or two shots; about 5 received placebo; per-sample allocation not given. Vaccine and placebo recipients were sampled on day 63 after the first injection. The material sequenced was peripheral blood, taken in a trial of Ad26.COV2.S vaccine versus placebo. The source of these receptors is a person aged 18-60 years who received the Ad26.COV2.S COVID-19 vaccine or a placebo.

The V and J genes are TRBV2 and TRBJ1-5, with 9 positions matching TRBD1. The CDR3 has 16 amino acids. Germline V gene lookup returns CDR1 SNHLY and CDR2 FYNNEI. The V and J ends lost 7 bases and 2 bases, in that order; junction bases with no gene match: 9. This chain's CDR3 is CASTKTGGEGNQPQHF. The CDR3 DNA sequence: TGTGCCAGCACCAAGACAGGGGGGGAGGGCAATCAGCCCCAGCATTTT.

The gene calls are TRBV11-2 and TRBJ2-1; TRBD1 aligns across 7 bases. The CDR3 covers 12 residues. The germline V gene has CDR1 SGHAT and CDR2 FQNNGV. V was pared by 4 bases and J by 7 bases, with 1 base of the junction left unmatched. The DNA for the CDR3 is TGTGCCAGCAGCTCGACAGGGAATGAGCAGTTCTTC. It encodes CASSSTGNEQFF. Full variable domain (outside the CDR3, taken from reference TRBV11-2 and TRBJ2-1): EAGVAQSPRYKIIEKRQSVAFWCNPISGHATLYWYQQILGQGPKLLIQFQNNGVVDDSQLPKDRFSAERLKGVDSTLKIQPAKLEDSAVYLCASSSTGNEQFFGPGTRLTVL.

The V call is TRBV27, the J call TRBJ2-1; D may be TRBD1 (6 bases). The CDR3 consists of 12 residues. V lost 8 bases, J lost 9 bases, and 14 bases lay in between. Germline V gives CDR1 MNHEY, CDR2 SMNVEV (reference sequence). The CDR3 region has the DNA TGTGCCAGCGGGTACAGGGTTGGTGAGCAGTTCTTC. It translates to CASGYRVGEQFF.

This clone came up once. The DNA of the CDR3 is TGTGCCAGCAGTTTAGGCAGGGATAACTATGGCTACACCTTC. It encodes CASSLGRDNYGYTF. The genes are TRBV28 and TRBJ1-2; D is perhaps TRBD1 (5 bases). V lost 2 bases to trimming and J lost 1 base, with 8 bases between them. The CDR3 is 14 residues long. The V gene's germline CDR1 is MDHEN and CDR2 SYDVKM.

In DNA form, the CDR3 reads TGTGCCAGCAGCTCACGACCGGCCTACGAGCAGTACTTC. Its protein product is CASSSRPAYEQYF. The rearrangement uses TRBV7-8 and TRBJ2-7, with D hard to call. Deletions cut 4 bases from V and 2 bases from J, with 9 bases between. This CDR3 has 13 residues. The germline gives CDR1 SGHVS, CDR2 FQNEAQ. The whole variable domain, filled in from reference TRBV7-8 and TRBJ2-7, reads GAGVSQSPRYKVAKRGQDVALRCDPISGHVSLFWYQQALGQGPEFLTYFQNEAQLDKSGLPSDRFFAERPEGSVSTLKIQRTQQEDSAVYLCASSSRPAYEQYFGPGTRLTVT.

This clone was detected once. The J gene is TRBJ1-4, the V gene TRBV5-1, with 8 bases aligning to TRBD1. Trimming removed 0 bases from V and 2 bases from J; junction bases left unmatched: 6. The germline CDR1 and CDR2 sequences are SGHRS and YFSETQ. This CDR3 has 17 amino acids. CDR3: CASSLGPRGLTNEKLFF. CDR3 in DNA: TGCGCCAGCAGCTTGGGTCCCAGGGGGCTCACTAATGAAAAACTGTTTTTT.

The CDR3 protein is CASSTRTGGFTDTQYF. The CDR3, as DNA: TGTGCCAGCAGCACAAGGACAGGGGGGTTCACAGATACGCAGTATTTT. The rearrangement joins TRBV7-2 to TRBJ2-3, with TRBD1 matching over 10 bases. This CDR3 contains 16 residues. Germline CDR1 and CDR2: SGHTA and FQGNSA. V lost 5 bases and J lost 2; bases outside the gene matches: 7. Filled out from reference TRBV7-2 and TRBJ2-3, the complete variable domain reads GAGVSQSPSNKVTEKGKDVELRCDPISGHTALYWYRQSLGQGLEFLIYFQGNSAPDKSGLPSDRFSAERTGGSVSTLTIQRTQQEDSAVYLCASSTRTGGFTDTQYFGPGTRLTVL.

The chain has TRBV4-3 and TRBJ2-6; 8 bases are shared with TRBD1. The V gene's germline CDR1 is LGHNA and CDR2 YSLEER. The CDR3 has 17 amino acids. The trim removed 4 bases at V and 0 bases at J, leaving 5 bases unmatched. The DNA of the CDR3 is TGCGCCAGCAGCCGCGGGACAGGCTTCTCTGGGGCCAACGTCCTGACTTTC. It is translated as CASSRGTGFSGANVLTF.

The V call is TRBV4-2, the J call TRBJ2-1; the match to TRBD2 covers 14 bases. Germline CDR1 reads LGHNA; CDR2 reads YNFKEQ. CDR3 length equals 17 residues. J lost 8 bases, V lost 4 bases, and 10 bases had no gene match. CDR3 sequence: CASSPATSGGAGDEQFF. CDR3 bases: TGTGCCAGCAGCCCAGCGACTAGCGGGGGGGCCGGCGATGAGCAGTTCTTC.

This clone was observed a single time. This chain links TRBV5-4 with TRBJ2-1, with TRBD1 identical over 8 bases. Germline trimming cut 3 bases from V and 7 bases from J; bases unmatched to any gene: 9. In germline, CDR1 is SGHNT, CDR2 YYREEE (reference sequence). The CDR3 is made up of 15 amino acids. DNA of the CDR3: TGTGCCAGCAGCTATGGCACAGGGGGTGTTAATGAGCAGTTCTTC. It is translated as CASSYGTGGVNEQFF.

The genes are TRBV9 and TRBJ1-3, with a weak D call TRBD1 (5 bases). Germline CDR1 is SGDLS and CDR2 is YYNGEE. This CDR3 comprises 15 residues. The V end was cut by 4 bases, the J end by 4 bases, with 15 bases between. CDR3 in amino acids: CASSPDPGYGNTIYF. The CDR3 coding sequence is TGTGCCAGCAGCCCCGATCCAGGGTACGGAAACACCATATATTTT. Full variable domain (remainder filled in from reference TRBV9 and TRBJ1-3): DSGVTQTPKHLITATGQRVTLRCSPRSGDLSVYWYQQSLDQGLQFLIQYYNGEERAKGNILERFSAQQFPDLHSELNLSSLELGDSALYFCASSPDPGYGNTIYFGEGSWLTVV.

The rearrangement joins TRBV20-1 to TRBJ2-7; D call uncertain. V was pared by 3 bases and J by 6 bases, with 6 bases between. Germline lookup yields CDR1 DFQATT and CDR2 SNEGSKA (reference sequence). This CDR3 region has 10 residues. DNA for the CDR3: TGCAGTGCTAGCATATTCGAGCAGTACTTC. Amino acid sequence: CSASIFEQYF.

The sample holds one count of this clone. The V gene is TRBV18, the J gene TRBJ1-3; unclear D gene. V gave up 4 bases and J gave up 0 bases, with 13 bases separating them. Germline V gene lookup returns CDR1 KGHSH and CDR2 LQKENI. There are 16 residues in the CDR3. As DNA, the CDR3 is TGTGCCAGCTCACGGTCCGGGAGAGGCTCTGGAAACACCATATATTTT. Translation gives CASSRSGRGSGNTIYF.

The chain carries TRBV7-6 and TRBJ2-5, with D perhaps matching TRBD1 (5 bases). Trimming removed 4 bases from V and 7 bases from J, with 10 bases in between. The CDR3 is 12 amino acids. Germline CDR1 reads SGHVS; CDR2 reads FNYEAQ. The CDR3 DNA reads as TGTGCCAGCAGCTCTCAAAGGGGGACCCAGTACTTC. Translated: CASSSQRGTQYF.

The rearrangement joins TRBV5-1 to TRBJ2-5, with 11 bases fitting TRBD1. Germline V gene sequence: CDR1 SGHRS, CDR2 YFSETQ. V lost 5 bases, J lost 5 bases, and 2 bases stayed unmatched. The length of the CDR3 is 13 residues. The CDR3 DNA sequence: TGCGCCAGCAGTCGGGACAGGGGGGAGACCCAGTACTTC. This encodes CASSRDRGETQYF.

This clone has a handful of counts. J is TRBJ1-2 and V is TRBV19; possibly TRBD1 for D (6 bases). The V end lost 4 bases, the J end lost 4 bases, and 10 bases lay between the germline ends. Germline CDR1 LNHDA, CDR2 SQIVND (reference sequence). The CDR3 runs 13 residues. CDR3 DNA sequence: TGTGCCAGTAGTACCGGGGGCGGCTATGGCTACACCTTC. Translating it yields CASSTGGGYGYTF.

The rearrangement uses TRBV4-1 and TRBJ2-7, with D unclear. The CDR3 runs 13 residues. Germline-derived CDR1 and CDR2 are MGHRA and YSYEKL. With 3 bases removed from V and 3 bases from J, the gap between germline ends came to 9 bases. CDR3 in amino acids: CASSQGSNYEQYF. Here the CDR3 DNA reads TGCGCCAGCAGCCAGGGTAGCAACTACGAGCAGTACTTC.

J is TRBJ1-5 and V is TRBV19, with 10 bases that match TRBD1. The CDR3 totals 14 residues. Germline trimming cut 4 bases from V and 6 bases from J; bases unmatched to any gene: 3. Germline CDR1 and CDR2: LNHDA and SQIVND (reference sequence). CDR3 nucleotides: TGTGCCAGTAGTAATGACAGGGGGCTTCAGCCCCAGCATTTT. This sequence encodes CASSNDRGLQPQHF.

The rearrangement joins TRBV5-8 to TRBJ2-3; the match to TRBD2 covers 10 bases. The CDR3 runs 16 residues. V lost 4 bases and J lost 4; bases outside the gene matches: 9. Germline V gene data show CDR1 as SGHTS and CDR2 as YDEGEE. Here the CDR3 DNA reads TGTGCCAGCAGCGAAGAGACTAGCGGGTATCCAGATACGCAGTATTTT. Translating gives CASSEETSGYPDTQYF.

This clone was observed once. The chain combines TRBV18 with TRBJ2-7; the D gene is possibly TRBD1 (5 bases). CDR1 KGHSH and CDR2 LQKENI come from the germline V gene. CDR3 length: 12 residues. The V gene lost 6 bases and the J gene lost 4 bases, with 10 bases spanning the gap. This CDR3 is CASSYTGYEQYF. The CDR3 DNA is TGTGCCAGCTCGTACACAGGATACGAGCAGTACTTC.

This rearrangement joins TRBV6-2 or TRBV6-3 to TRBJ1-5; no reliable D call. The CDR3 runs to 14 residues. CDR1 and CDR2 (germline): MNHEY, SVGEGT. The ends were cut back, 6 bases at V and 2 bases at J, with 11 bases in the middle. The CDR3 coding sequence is TGTGCCAGCAGCCTCTCGGTGGGCAATCAGCCCCAGCATTTT. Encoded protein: CASSLSVGNQPQHF.

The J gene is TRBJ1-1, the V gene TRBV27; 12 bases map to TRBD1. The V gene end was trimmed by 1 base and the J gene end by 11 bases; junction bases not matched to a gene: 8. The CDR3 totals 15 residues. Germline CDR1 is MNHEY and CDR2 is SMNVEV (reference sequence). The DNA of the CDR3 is TGTGCCAGCAGTTTATGGTACCCGGGACAGGGGGCGGCTTTCTTT. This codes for CASSLWYPGQGAAFF.

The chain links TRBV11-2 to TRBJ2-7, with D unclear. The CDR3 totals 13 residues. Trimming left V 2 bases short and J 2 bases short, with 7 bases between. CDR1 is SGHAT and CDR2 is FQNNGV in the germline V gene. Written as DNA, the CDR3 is TGTGCCAGCAGCTTACAGGATACCTACGAGCAGTACTTC. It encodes CASSLQDTYEQYF.

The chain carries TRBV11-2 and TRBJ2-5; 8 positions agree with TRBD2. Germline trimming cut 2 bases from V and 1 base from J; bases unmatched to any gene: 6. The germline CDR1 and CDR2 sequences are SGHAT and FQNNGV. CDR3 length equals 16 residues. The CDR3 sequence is CASSLSTSGRQETQYF. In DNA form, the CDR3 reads TGTGCCAGCAGCTTATCCACTAGCGGCCGCCAAGAGACCCAGTACTTC.

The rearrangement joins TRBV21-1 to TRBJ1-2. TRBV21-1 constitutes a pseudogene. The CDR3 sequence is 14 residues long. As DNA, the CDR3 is TGTGCCAGCAGCAGAACAGGGAGGTACGATGGCTACACCTTC. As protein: CASSRTGRYDGYTF.

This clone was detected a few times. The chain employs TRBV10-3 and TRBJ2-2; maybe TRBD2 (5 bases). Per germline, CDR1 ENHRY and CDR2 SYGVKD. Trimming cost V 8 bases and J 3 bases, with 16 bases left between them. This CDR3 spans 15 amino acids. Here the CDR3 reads CAIEGGPEYTGELFF. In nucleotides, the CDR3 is TGTGCCATCGAGGGTGGGCCGGAATACACCGGGGAGCTGTTTTTT.

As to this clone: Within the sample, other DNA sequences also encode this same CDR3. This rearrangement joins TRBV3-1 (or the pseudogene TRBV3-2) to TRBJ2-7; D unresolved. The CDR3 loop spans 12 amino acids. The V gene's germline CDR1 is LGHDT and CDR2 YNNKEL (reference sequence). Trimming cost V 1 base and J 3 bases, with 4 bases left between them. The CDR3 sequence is CASSQVVYEQYF. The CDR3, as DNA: TGTGCCAGCAGCCAAGTTGTCTACGAGCAGTACTTC.

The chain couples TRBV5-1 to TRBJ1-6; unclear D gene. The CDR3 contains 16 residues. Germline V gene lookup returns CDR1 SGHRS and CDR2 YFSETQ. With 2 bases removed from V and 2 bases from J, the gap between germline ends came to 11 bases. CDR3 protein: CASSFTNGAYNSPLHF. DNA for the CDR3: TGCGCCAGCAGCTTTACGAACGGGGCCTATAATTCACCCCTCCACTTT.

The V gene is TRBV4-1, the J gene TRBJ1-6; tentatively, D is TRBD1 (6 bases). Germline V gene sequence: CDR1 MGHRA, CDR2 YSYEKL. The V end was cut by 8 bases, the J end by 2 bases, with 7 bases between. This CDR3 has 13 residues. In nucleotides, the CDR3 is TGCGCCAGCGGGGACACCTATAATTCACCCCTCCACTTT. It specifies CASGDTYNSPLHF.